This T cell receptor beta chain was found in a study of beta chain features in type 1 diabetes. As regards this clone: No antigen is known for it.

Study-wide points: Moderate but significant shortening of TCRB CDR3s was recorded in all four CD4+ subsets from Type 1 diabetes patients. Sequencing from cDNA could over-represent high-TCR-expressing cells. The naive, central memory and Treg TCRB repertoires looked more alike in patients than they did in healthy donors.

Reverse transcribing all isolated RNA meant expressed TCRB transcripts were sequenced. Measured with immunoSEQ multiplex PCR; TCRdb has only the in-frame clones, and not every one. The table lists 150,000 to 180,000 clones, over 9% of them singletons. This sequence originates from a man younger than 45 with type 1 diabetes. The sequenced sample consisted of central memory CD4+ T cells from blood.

The DNA for the CDR3 is TGTGCCAGCAGATGGGACAGAAGCTCCTACGAGCAGTACTTC. The encoded protein is CASRWDRSSYEQYF. The V gene is TRBV6-6, the J gene TRBJ2-7; 7 positions agree with TRBD1. CDR1 MNHNY and CDR2 SVGAGI come from the germline V gene (reference sequence). Germline trimming cut 6 bases from V and 0 bases from J; bases unmatched to any gene: 5. This CDR3 has 14 amino acids.